This TCR beta chain appears in the sequencing data of a study of T cell responses to AZD1222 COVID-19 vaccine. Study observations and caveats: Spike-wide coverage was observed for vaccine-associated CD4 TCRs, with dominant responses at 160-218 and 743-854. Repertoire sampling happened only post peak T cell response. Nearly half of the spike-specific TCRs reportedly recognize variant regions that carry no mutations.

Assay used: immunoSEQ multiplex PCR; TCRdb lists only in-frame clones, some missing. This table has tens of thousands of clones, roughly 82% appearing once. Germline trimming cut 0 bases from V and 3 bases from J; bases unmatched to any gene: 6. CDR1 SGHRS and CDR2 YFSETQ come from the germline V gene. CDR3 length: 15 amino acids. As concerns this clone: Its antigen is unknown.

This clonotype was obtained from an adult in good health. V gene TRBV5-1 combines with J gene TRBJ2-7; 7 bases are shared with TRBD1. The sequenced sample was peripheral blood, obtained on day 0 of AZD1222 vaccination. For the CDR3, the DNA is TGCGCCAGCAGCTTGGTGGGACAGAGCAACTACGAGCAGTACTTC. Its protein product is CASSLVGQSNYEQYF.